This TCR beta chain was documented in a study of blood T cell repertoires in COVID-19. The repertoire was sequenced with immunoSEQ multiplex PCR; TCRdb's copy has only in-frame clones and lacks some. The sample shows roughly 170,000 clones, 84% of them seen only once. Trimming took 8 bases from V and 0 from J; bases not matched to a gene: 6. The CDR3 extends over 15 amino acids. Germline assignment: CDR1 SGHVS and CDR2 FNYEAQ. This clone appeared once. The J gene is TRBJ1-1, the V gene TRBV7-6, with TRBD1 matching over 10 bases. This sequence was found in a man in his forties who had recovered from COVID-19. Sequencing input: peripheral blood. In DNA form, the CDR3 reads TGTGCCAGCGTCCGGGACAGGGGATTGAACACTGAAGCTTTCTTT. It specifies CASVRDRGLNTEAFF. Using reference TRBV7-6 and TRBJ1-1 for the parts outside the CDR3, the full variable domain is GAGVSQSPRYKVTKRGQDVALRCDPISGHVSLYWYRQALGQGPEFLTYFNYEAQQDKSGLPNDRFSAERPEGSISTLTIQRTEQRDSAMYRCASVRDRGLNTEAFFGQGTRLTVV.